The 17 T cell receptor beta chains listed next were all sequenced from one sample in a study of T cells expressing NK-cell markers. TCRdb re-called the 5' RACE reads and gives one entry per CDR3 protein, without DNA. Recorded for this sample: about 390,000 distinct CDR3 sequences. Sequencing was performed on blood T cells: a sorted CD56 or NKG2C T cell subset, CD4+ or CD8+ T cells, or bulk PBMC T cells (not recorded which). The source is a woman aged 50 to 60 in good health.

The J gene is TRBJ1-5, the V gene TRBV4-1; the TCRdb call, TRBD1, lacks DNA for checking. Germline loops: CDR1 MGHRA, CDR2 YSYEKL. The CDR3 has 17 residues. CDR3 amino acids: CASSQELGDRGNQPQHF.

The chain has TRBV20-1 and TRBJ2-4; TCRdb calls TRBD1, which cannot be checked without DNA. The CDR3 extends over 15 amino acids. Germline CDR1 reads DFQATT; CDR2 reads SNEGSKA (reference sequence). The CDR3: CSAGDRGEAKNIQYF.

This chain joins TRBV2 and TRBJ2-1. The CDR3 sequence is 14 residues long. The germline gives CDR1 SNHLY, CDR2 FYNNEI. This chain's CDR3 is CALDPASSYNEQFF.

This chain joins TRBV27 and TRBJ1-6; as DNA is missing, the TRBD1 call by TCRdb cannot be tested. CDR3 size: 16 residues. Per the germline V gene, CDR1 is MNHEY and CDR2 is SMNVEV (reference sequence). The chain's CDR3 is CASSFSPVEGNSPLHF.

The V gene is TRBV27, the J gene TRBJ2-7; as DNA is missing, the TRBD1 call by TCRdb cannot be tested. This CDR3 spans 13 amino acids. Looked up from germline, CDR1 is MNHEY and CDR2 is SMNVEV (reference sequence). CDR3 sequence: CASSSGRGRKQYF.

This sequence joins TRBV3-1 and TRBJ1-1. The length of the CDR3 is 15 residues. Germline loops: CDR1 LGHDT, CDR2 YNNKEL (reference sequence). The chain's CDR3 is CASSQVGRKGTEAFF.

V and J are TRBV12-3 or TRBV12-4 and TRBJ2-1; TCRdb's D call, TRBD2, is unchecked because there is no DNA. There are 15 residues in the CDR3. This CDR3 is CASRGLAGAYNEQFF.

The chain recombines TRBV28 with TRBJ1-5; TCRdb's assignment of TRBD1 cannot be checked, as there is no DNA. CDR1 MDHEN and CDR2 SYDVKM come from the germline V gene. The CDR3 has 14 amino acids. The CDR3 reads CASQGGFSNQPQHF.

This chain joins TRBV19 and TRBJ2-2; TCRdb lists TRBD1, though no DNA is available to test this call. CDR1 and CDR2 from the germline V gene are LNHDA and SQIVND (reference sequence). The CDR3 totals 15 residues. CDR3 amino acids: CASKGWDRLAGELFF.

This sequence joins TRBV5-1 and TRBJ2-3; there is no DNA to check the TCRdb D call of TRBD2. Germline loops: CDR1 SGHRS, CDR2 YFSETQ. The CDR3 loop spans 13 amino acids. The CDR3 sequence is CASSLDSSGTQYF.

V and J are TRBV6-5 and TRBJ2-5; TCRdb's D gene call, TRBD1, goes unchecked for lack of DNA. Germline CDR1 reads MNHEY; CDR2 reads SVGAGI. The CDR3 extends over 14 amino acids. Here the CDR3 reads CASSAWTGRETQYF.

The chain links TRBV6-5 to TRBJ2-1; TCRdb gives TRBD2 as the D gene, but with no DNA this cannot be confirmed. Germline CDR1 is MNHEY and CDR2 is SVGAGI. The CDR3 spans 16 residues. This chain's CDR3 is CASGTSGSYSYNEQFF.

V gene TRBV20-1 combines with J gene TRBJ2-2; the D call of TRBD2 rests on TCRdb alone, since no DNA is present to check it. From germline, CDR1 is DFQATT and CDR2 SNEGSKA (reference sequence). The CDR3 sequence is 16 residues long. The CDR3 is CSARERLAANTGELFF.

The chain carries TRBV6-1 and TRBJ2-2; TCRdb reports TRBD1, a call that lacks DNA to check it against. The CDR3 runs to 16 residues. Germline CDR1 is MNHNS and CDR2 is SASEGT. The CDR3 region is CASSAGQGANTGELFF.

This sequence joins TRBV12-5 and TRBJ1-2. Germline-derived CDR1 and CDR2 are LGHNT and FRNRAP. This CDR3 has 14 residues. CDR3 residues: CASGLDLAMDGYTF.

The V gene is TRBV16, the J gene TRBJ1-5. The germline CDR1 and CDR2 sequences are KGHSY and FQNENV. CDR3 length equals 16 residues. CDR3: CASSPRDVRLNQPQHF.

This sequence joins TRBV5-1 and TRBJ2-2; the TCRdb D gene call, TRBD1, has no DNA to confirm it. Germline V gene data show CDR1 as SGHRS and CDR2 as YFSETQ. The CDR3 has 14 residues. CDR3: CASSGGQLGGELFF.